This TCR beta chain was observed in a study of patients and donors after allogeneic stem cell transplantation. Trimming removed 3 bases at V and 9 bases at J, with 11 bases between. CDR3 length equals 12 residues. Germline values: CDR1 MDHEN, CDR2 SYDVKM. MiXCR, applied by TCRdb to the RT-PCR reads, yields one record per CDR3 protein. Of 190,000 or so distinct CDR3 sequences in the sample, about 37% were seen once. This sequence was found in a human donor who was either an allogeneic HSCT recipient or a stem cell or donor lymphocyte infusion donor (not recorded which). It is not recorded whose cells these are; they may come from a transplant donor. Specimen: blood, either unsorted or a sorted T cell fraction (not recorded which). This chain uses TRBV28 with TRBJ1-2; a possible D gene is TRBD1 (5 bases). DNA of the CDR3: TGTGCCAGCAGTTTCGGGGGTACGCGCTACACCTTC. This translates into CASSFGGTRYTF.